What follows are 27 T cell receptor beta chains derived from one specimen sequenced in a study of human T cells and chemical hapten exposure. Time point noted: pre-sensitization, week 0. Specified treatment: therapeutic diphenylcyclopropenone sensitization with weekly scalp DPC. TCRdb redid the calling of the RACE reads with MiXCR, one entry per CDR3 protein. The sample gives 350,000 to 450,000 distinct CDR3 sequences, around 5.5% of which show up once; 2% to 3% is in the top ten. This sample comprised whole blood, obtained in connection with sensitization to the hapten diphenylcyclopropenone (DPC). These receptors all come from a woman aged 50 to 65 with alopecia areata. Some clones in this sample may be carry-over from other donors' samples.

Turning to this clonotype: Since the CDR3 does not end with the conserved phenylalanine or tryptophan, this likely comes from a read error. V and J are TRBV5-5 and TRBJ2-5; no clear D. Trimming stripped 1 base from V and 3 bases from J, with 1 base between. Per the germline V gene, CDR1 is SGHKS and CDR2 is YYEKEE (reference sequence). This CDR3 region has 11 residues. CDR3 loop: CASSLKETQYS. CDR3 DNA sequence: TGTGCCAGCAGCTTGAAAGAGACCCAGTACTCC.

This chain connects TRBV4-1 to TRBJ2-7; 10 nucleotides match TRBD1. The V gene's germline CDR1 is MGHRA and CDR2 YSYEKL. With V trimmed by 1 base and J by 2 bases, 2 bases remained unmatched. This CDR3 has 15 residues. The CDR3 region has the DNA TGCGCCAGCAGCCAAGCCGGGACAGGGGCCTACGAGCAGTACTTC. Its protein product is CASSQAGTGAYEQYF.

This clonotype appeared many times. V gene TRBV6-7 combines with J gene TRBJ2-7; D is perhaps TRBD2 (6 bases). TRBV6-7 is designated an ORF whose function remains uncertain. V was pared by 5 bases and J by 4 bases, with 12 bases between. The CDR3 extends over 13 amino acids. The CDR3 sequence is CASSTGVDYEQYF. The CDR3, as DNA: TGTGCCAGCAGTACGGGAGTGGATTACGAGCAGTACTTC.

This clonotype has a count of ten or more. V gene TRBV29-1 combines with J gene TRBJ2-1; 9 nucleotides match TRBD2. This CDR3 has 19 amino acids. CDR1 and CDR2 (germline): SQVTM, ANQGSEA. Trimming at V came to 8 bases and at J to 0 bases, leaving 20 bases not matched to a gene. This CDR3 reads CSFPLSSAGGRSSYNEQFF. In nucleotides, the CDR3 is TGCAGCTTCCCCCTGTCGTCTGCGGGGGGGAGAAGCTCCTACAATGAGCAGTTCTTC.

This clonotype was counted at least ten times. The genes are TRBV29-1 and TRBJ2-3; 7 bases match TRBD1. This CDR3 comprises 13 residues. V lost 6 bases to trimming and J lost 7 bases; unmatched junction nucleotides: 10. The germline gives CDR1 SQVTM, CDR2 ANQGSEA. CDR3: CSVGDRALNTQYF. The CDR3 coding sequence is TGCAGCGTAGGAGACAGGGCCTTGAATACGCAGTATTTT.

This clonotype was found a few times. V gene TRBV11-2 combines with J gene TRBJ2-3, with TRBD2 identical over 8 bases. V dropped 5 bases and J dropped 5; count of bases not matched to a gene: 15. The CDR3 loop spans 17 amino acids. Germline CDR1 reads SGHAT; CDR2 reads FQNNGV. CDR3 region: CASSPTGGLMRGDTQYF. CDR3 nucleotide sequence: TGTGCCAGCAGCCCCACGGGAGGGTTGATGAGGGGAGATACGCAGTATTTT.

This clonotype was recorded many times. The chain is built from TRBV7-2 and TRBJ2-7; 14 bases line up with TRBD2. V lost 3 bases and J lost 3; bases outside the gene matches: 1. Germline V CDR1 and CDR2: SGHTA, FQGNSA. The CDR3 runs 15 residues. CDR3 sequence (DNA): TGTGCCAGCAGCTTGGGACTAGCGGGAGTCTACGAGCAGTACTTC. Encoded protein: CASSLGLAGVYEQYF.

The J gene is TRBJ2-5, the V gene TRBV5-4; D not certain. Germline lookup yields CDR1 SGHNT and CDR2 YYREEE (reference sequence). The V gene lost 0 bases and the J gene lost 4 bases, with 7 bases spanning the gap. The CDR3 has 13 residues. This chain's CDR3 is CASSLVPSETQYF. CDR3 nucleotide sequence: TGTGCCAGCAGCTTGGTTCCTTCAGAGACCCAGTACTTC.

The sample holds many counts of this clonotype. The chain is built from TRBV28 and TRBJ1-5, with D perhaps TRBD1 (6 bases). Trimming shortened V by 3 bases and J by 3 bases, and 12 bases separated the two germline ends. Per germline, CDR1 MDHEN and CDR2 SYDVKM. The CDR3 is 15 amino acids. The CDR3 DNA follows: TGTGCCAGCAGTTTGCCAGGGGCGTTCAATCAGCCCCAGCATTTT. It translates to CASSLPGAFNQPQHF.

The V call is TRBV20-1, the J call TRBJ2-7, with 9 bases identical to TRBD2. The CDR3 extends over 15 amino acids. V shed 1 base and J 4 bases; nucleotides not matched to a gene: 8. In germline, CDR1 is DFQATT, CDR2 SNEGSKA (reference sequence). CDR3: CSARARLADLYEQYF. CDR3 DNA: TGCAGTGCTAGAGCCCGACTAGCGGATCTATACGAGCAGTACTTC.

The rearrangement uses TRBV28 and TRBJ1-2, with no clear D. The V and J ends lost 7 bases and 4 bases respectively, with 10 bases between them. From germline, CDR1 is MDHEN and CDR2 SYDVKM. The CDR3 spans 12 residues. This CDR3 reads CASTNLGYGYTF. Written as DNA, the CDR3 is TGTGCCAGCACGAACCTTGGCTATGGCTACACCTTC.

This clonotype was seen at least ten times. This chain links TRBV3-1 with TRBJ2-3; TRBD1 might be the D (6 bases). V lost 0 bases and J lost 2, with 21 bases in between. Germline V CDR1 and CDR2: LGHDT, YNNKEL (reference sequence). This CDR3 has 19 residues. CDR3 sequence (DNA): TGTGCCAGCAGCCAAGATAGGGGGAGTTTTAGGGGACCCACAGATACGCAGTATTTT. This translates into CASSQDRGSFRGPTDTQYF.

There are a few counts of this clonotype. This chain joins TRBV4-1 and TRBJ1-1; tentatively, D is TRBD1 (6 bases). Trimming took 4 bases from V and 4 from J, leaving 13 bases between them. This CDR3 is 14 amino acids long. From germline, CDR1 is MGHRA and CDR2 YSYEKL. CDR3 nucleotides: TGCGCCAGCAGCCGCGTCCAGGGGATCACTGAAGCTTTCTTT. This codes for CASSRVQGITEAFF.

The genes are TRBV7-8 and TRBJ1-5; D is unclear. CDR1 is SGHVS, CDR2 FQNEAQ, per germline. The CDR3 spans 14 residues. V was cut by 1 base and J by 3 bases, with 7 bases left in between. CDR3 sequence reads: CASSLGTHNQPQHF. The CDR3 nucleotides read TGTGCCAGCAGCTTAGGGACCCACAATCAGCCCCAGCATTTT.

This clonotype was recorded many times. The chain uses TRBV6-2 or TRBV6-3 and TRBJ2-3; 10 positions match TRBD2. V lost 0 bases and J lost 5; bases outside the gene matches: 5. Germline-derived CDR1 and CDR2 are MNHEY and SVGEGT. The CDR3 consists of 16 residues. In DNA form, the CDR3 reads TGTGCCAGCAGTTACTCGAGCGGGAGGGATAGAGATACGCAGTATTTT. It translates to CASSYSSGRDRDTQYF.

Ten or more counts support this clonotype. DNA of the CDR3: TGTGCCAGCAGCCAAGAGGGAGCGGGGTCCCTCTCTACGGATACGCAGTATTTT. This codes for CASSQEGAGSLSTDTQYF. This chain connects TRBV4-2 to TRBJ2-3; 7 nucleotides line up with TRBD2. CDR3 length: 18 amino acids. With 0 bases clipped from V and 6 bases from J, the junction kept 15 bases outside the gene matches. Looked up from germline, CDR1 is LGHNA and CDR2 is YNFKEQ.

A few counts support this clonotype. This chain joins TRBV6-2 or TRBV6-3 and TRBJ1-1, with D tentatively TRBD1 (5 bases). The CDR3 extends over 15 amino acids. CDR1 is MNHEY, CDR2 SVGEGT, per germline. Trimming stripped 5 bases from V and 2 bases from J, with 15 bases between. CDR3 bases: TGTGCCAGCAGTGCAGCGGCAGGGAGAAACACTGAAGCTTTCTTT. Protein sequence: CASSAAAGRNTEAFF.

This clonotype was observed a handful of times. The chain has TRBV12-3 or TRBV12-4 and TRBJ2-7, with TRBD2 matching 8 bases. This CDR3 region has 14 residues. V was pared by 6 bases and J by 3 bases, with 7 bases of the junction left unmatched. CDR3 coding DNA: TGTGCCAGCAGAAATAGCGGGGAAAACTACGAGCAGTACTTC. Its protein product is CASRNSGENYEQYF.

This clonotype has at least ten counts. V is TRBV2 and J is TRBJ1-1; D is possibly TRBD1 (6 bases). The germline CDR1 and CDR2 sequences are SNHLY and FYNNEI. The V gene lost 5 bases and the J gene lost 3 bases, with 13 bases spanning the gap. The CDR3 totals 14 residues. DNA of the CDR3: TGTGCCAGCAGTCTCGGGACACCCGACACTGAAGCTTTCTTT. Its translation: CASSLGTPDTEAFF.

This clonotype was counted between two and nine times. This chain joins TRBV4-2 and TRBJ2-7; maybe TRBD2 (5 bases). Germline assignment: CDR1 LGHNA and CDR2 YNFKEQ. The V end lost 0 bases, the J end lost 7 bases, and 16 bases lay between the germline ends. The CDR3 is 15 amino acids. The chain's CDR3 is CASSQESARSGEQYF. For the CDR3, the DNA is TGTGCCAGCAGCCAAGAGTCAGCACGTTCGGGGGAGCAGTACTTC.

This clonotype occurred many times. The chain employs TRBV25-1 and TRBJ2-7, with a weak D call TRBD2 (5 bases). The CDR3 is made up of 15 amino acids. The V end was cut by 4 bases, the J end by 0 bases, with 13 bases between. Germline CDR1 and CDR2: MGHDK and SYGVNS. In nucleotides, the CDR3 is TGTGCCAGCAGTGCCCCCCTAGGGAGCTCCTACGAGCAGTACTTC. This translates into CASSAPLGSSYEQYF.

This clonotype was counted ten times or more. The CDR3 nucleotides are TGTGCCAGCAGCCCGGACAGGGTCGAGCAGTACTTC. Encoded protein: CASSPDRVEQYF. This chain connects TRBV6-5 to TRBJ2-7; 8 bases line up with TRBD1. Germline V lookup: CDR1 MNHEY, CDR2 SVGAGI. This CDR3 has 12 residues. The junction had 4 bases not matched to a gene; V was cut back by 6 bases and J by 6 bases.

This clonotype was seen many times. J is TRBJ1-6 and V is TRBV9; D ambiguous. The germline V and J ends were trimmed by 0 bases and 0 bases, with 10 bases remaining between them. Germline assignment: CDR1 SGDLS and CDR2 YYNGEE. This CDR3 comprises 17 residues. The CDR3 loop reads CASSVAASSSYNSPLHF. The CDR3 nucleotides are TGTGCCAGCAGCGTAGCCGCCAGCAGCTCCTATAATTCACCCCTCCACTTT.

The CDR3 DNA is TGTGCCAGCACGTCTAGTAACGTCCACGAGCAGTACTTC. Its translation: CASTSSNVHEQYF. The chain employs TRBV25-1 and TRBJ2-7, with D hard to call. V shed 7 bases and J shed 5 bases, with 15 bases lying between them. Germline CDR1 and CDR2: MGHDK and SYGVNS. CDR3 length: 13 residues.

This clonotype was found many times. V gene TRBV12-3 or TRBV12-4 combines with J gene TRBJ1-1; tentative D call: TRBD1 (5 bases). V lost 6 bases and J 4 bases, leaving 15 bases between the germline ends. The CDR3 contains 14 residues. The CDR3 reads CASSRRGRGTEAFF. The CDR3, as DNA: TGTGCCAGCAGCCGCCGGGGCCGTGGCACTGAAGCTTTCTTT.

The rearrangement links TRBV12-3 or TRBV12-4 to TRBJ2-3; D perhaps matches TRBD1 (6 bases). Trimming left V 5 bases short and J 3 bases short, with 24 bases between. CDR3 length: 18 amino acids. The CDR3 DNA is TGTGCCAGCAGTCTTTTCGACGAAACAGGGTTTCGGACAGATACGCAGTATTTT. This sequence encodes CASSLFDETGFRTDTQYF.

This clonotype occurred many times. This CDR3 is CASTRDRVYEQYF. The CDR3 DNA reads as TGTGCCAGCACCCGGGACAGAGTCTACGAGCAGTACTTC. This sequence joins TRBV5-6 and TRBJ2-7; 7 positions agree with TRBD1. Germline values: CDR1 SGHDT, CDR2 YYEEEE. CDR3 length equals 13 residues. Germline trimming cut 6 bases from V and 3 bases from J; bases unmatched to any gene: 6.